This T cell receptor beta chain emerged from a study of prognosis after radiotherapy for stage I lung cancer. This clonotype showed up many times. Germline values: CDR1 WSHSY, CDR2 SAAADI. The CDR3 has 15 amino acids. J lost 4 bases, V lost 6 bases, and 9 bases had no gene match. Two-round multiplex PCR, the amplification method, yielded TCR beta CDR3 from genomic DNA. Primers were specific to each TRBV and TRBJ gene in first-round PCR. TCRdb called the multiplex PCR reads again in MiXCR, with one record for every CDR3 protein. The sample records 38,000 or so distinct CDR3 sequences, roughly a quarter being singletons.

The clonotype comes from a donor aged 50 or older with non-small cell lung cancer. J is TRBJ1-3 and V is TRBV10-2, with TRBD1 matching over 7 bases. This specimen was PBMCs, taken before or after stereotactic body radiation therapy (not recorded which). CDR3 in DNA: TGCGCCAGCAGCCTTACGACAGGGACAGGAAACACCATATATTTT. Encoded protein: CASSLTTGTGNTIYF.